A single sample is the source of the 8 T cell receptor beta chains below, sequenced in a study of CD8 T cells in Susac syndrome. It was with random hexamers that 0.5 to 1 ug RNA was reverse transcribed. Using its own MiXCR run on the immunoSEQ multiplex PCR reads, TCRdb lists one record per CDR3 protein. The table includes roughly 60,000 distinct CDR3 sequences, just over 90% detected once. The sequenced material came from CD8+ T cells from PBMCs. The source of these receptors is a human donor in good health.

This chain connects TRBV5-1 to TRBJ2-7; D remains unclear. Trimming removed 6 bases from V and 3 bases from J, with 16 bases in between. This CDR3 region has 14 residues. The V gene's germline CDR1 is SGHRS and CDR2 YFSETQ. CDR3 DNA: TGCGCCAGCACCGAAGGACCGTACGACTACGAGCAGTACTTC. Its protein product is CASTEGPYDYEQYF.

V gene TRBV2 combines with J gene TRBJ2-1; a weak D match, TRBD2 (6 bases). This CDR3 has 13 residues. V lost 3 bases and J lost 7, with 10 bases in between. Germline CDR1 reads SNHLY; CDR2 reads FYNNEI. CDR3 nucleotide sequence: TGTGCCAGCAGTGATCTGGGGAGGAATGAGCAGTTCTTC. It encodes CASSDLGRNEQFF.

The J gene is TRBJ2-7, the V gene TRBV7-2, with D perhaps TRBD2 (5 bases). V lost 3 bases to trimming and J lost 2 bases, with 11 bases between them. Per germline, CDR1 SGHTA and CDR2 FQGNSA. The CDR3 length is 14 residues. CDR3 protein: CASSFSDGTYEQYF. The DNA of the CDR3 is TGTGCCAGCAGCTTTTCTGACGGGACCTACGAGCAGTACTTC. Full variable domain (missing parts from reference TRBV7-2 and TRBJ2-7): GAGVSQSPSNKVTEKGKDVELRCDPISGHTALYWYRQSLGQGLEFLIYFQGNSAPDKSGLPSDRFSAERTGGSVSTLTIQRTQQEDSAVYLCASSFSDGTYEQYFGPGTRLTVT.

The chain couples TRBV10-3 to TRBJ2-5, with D perhaps TRBD2 (6 bases). CDR3 length equals 18 residues. V was shortened by 0 bases and J by 4 bases, with 21 bases between the two germline ends. CDR1 ENHRY and CDR2 SYGVKD come from the germline V gene. CDR3 in DNA: TGTGCCATCAGTGAGTCAACCTCTAAACCCTCGGAGGGAGAGACCCAGTACTTC. Its translation is CAISESTSKPSEGETQYF.

Here the CDR3 DNA reads TGCGCCAGCAGCTTCACCCCGGACAGGCCCCTAGATACGCAGTATTTT. It codes for CASSFTPDRPLDTQYF. The chain joins TRBV5-1 to TRBJ2-3; 7 positions agree with TRBD1. This CDR3 spans 16 amino acids. Germline CDR1 SGHRS, CDR2 YFSETQ. Losses at the gene ends were 2 bases for V and 5 bases for J; bases not matched to a gene: 11.

The V gene is TRBV27, the J gene TRBJ2-1; 10 bases map to TRBD2. The junction had 8 bases not matched to a gene; V was cut back by 3 bases and J by 9 bases. This CDR3 comprises 15 residues. Looked up from germline, CDR1 is MNHEY and CDR2 is SMNVEV (reference sequence). Here the CDR3 DNA reads TGTGCCAGCAGTTTCAGCGGGGGGGCCCTCAGTGAGCAGTTCTTC. It yields the protein CASSFSGGALSEQFF.

The chain carries TRBV28 and TRBJ2-2; perhaps D is TRBD1 or TRBD2 (6 bases each). Germline loops: CDR1 MDHEN, CDR2 SYDVKM. The CDR3 length is 15 residues. V lost 3 bases and J 4 bases, leaving 12 bases between the germline ends. DNA for the CDR3: TGTGCCAGCAGTTTCGAAGGGGGGCCCACCGGGGAGCTGTTTTTT. Its translation: CASSFEGGPTGELFF.

The CDR3 sequence: CASSVSGVHEQYF. The CDR3 bases are TGTGCCAGCAGCGTGAGCGGGGTCCACGAGCAGTACTTC. The V call is TRBV9, the J call TRBJ2-7, with TRBD2 identical over 7 bases. V was pared by 2 bases and J by 5 bases, with 4 bases of the junction left unmatched. The length of the CDR3 is 13 residues. Germline loops: CDR1 SGDLS, CDR2 YYNGEE.